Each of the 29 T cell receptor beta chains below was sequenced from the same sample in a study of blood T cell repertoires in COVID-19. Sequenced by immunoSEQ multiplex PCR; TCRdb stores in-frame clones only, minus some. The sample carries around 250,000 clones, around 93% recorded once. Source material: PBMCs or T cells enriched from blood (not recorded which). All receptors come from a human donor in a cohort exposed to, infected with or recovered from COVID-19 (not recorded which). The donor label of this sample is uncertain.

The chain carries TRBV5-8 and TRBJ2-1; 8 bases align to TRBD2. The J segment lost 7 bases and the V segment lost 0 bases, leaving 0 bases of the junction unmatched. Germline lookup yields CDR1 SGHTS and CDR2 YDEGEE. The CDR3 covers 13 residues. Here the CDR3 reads CASSLAGGNEQFF. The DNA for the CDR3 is TGTGCCAGCAGCTTGGCGGGGGGGAATGAGCAGTTCTTC.

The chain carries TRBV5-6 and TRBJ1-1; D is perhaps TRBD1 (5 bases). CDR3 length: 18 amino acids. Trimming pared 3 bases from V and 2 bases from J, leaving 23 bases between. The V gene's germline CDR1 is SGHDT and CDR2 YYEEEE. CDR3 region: CASSWFGGAGEANTEAFF. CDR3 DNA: TGTGCCAGCAGCTGGTTTGGCGGGGCTGGGGAAGCTAACACTGAAGCTTTCTTT.

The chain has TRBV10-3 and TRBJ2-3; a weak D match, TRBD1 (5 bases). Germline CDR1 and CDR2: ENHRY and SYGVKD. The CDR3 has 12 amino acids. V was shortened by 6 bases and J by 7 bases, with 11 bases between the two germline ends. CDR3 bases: TGTGCCATCAGGGTACAGGAGAATACGCAGTATTTT. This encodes CAIRVQENTQYF.

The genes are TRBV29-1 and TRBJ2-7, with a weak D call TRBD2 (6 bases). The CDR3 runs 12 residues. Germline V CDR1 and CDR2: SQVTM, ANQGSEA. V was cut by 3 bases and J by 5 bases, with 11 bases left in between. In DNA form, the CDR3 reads TGCAGCGTTGACTTAGCGGTCGACGAGCAGTACTTC. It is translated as CSVDLAVDEQYF.

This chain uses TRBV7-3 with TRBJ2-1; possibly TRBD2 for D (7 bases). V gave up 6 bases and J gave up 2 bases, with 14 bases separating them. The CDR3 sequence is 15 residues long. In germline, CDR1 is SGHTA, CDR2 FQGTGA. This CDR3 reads CASSGGDTPYNEQFF. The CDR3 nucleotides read TGTGCCAGCAGTGGGGGGGACACCCCCTACAATGAGCAGTTCTTC. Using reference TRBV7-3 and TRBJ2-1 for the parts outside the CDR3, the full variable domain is GAGVSQTPSNKVTEKGKYVELRCDPISGHTALYWYRQSLGQGPEFLIYFQGTGAADDSGLPNDRFFAVRPEGSVSTLKIQRTERGDSAVYLCASSGGDTPYNEQFFGPGTRLTVL.

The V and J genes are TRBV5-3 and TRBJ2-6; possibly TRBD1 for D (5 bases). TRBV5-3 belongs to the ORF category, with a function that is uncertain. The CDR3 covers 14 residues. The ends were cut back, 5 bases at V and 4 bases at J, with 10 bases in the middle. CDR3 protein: CARRFGAGANVLTF. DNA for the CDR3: TGTGCCAGAAGATTTGGGGCCGGGGCCAACGTCCTGACTTTC.

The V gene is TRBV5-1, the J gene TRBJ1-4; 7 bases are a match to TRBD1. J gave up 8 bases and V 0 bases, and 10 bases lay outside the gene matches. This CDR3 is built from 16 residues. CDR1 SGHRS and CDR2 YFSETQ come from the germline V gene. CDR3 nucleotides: TGCGCCAGCAGCTTGGGGACAGGCCCTCTTGGGGAAAAACTGTTTTTT. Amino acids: CASSLGTGPLGEKLFF.

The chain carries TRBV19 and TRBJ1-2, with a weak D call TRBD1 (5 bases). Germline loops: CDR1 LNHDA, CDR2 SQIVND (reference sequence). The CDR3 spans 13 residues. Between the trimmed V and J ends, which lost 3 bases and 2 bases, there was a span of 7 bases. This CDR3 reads CASSMRQNYGYTF. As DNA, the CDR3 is TGTGCCAGTAGTATGAGACAGAACTATGGCTACACCTTC.

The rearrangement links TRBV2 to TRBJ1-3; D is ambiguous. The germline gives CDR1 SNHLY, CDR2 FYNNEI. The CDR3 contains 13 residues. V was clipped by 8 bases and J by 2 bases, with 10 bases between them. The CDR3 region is CASLSAPGNTIYF. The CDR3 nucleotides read TGTGCCAGCCTGAGTGCCCCTGGAAACACCATATATTTT. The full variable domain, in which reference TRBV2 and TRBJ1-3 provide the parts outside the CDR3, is EPEVTQTPSHQVTQMGQEVILRCVPISNHLYFYWYRQILGQKVEFLVSFYNNEISEKSEIFDDQFSVERPDGSNFTLKIRSTKLEDSAMYFCASLSAPGNTIYFGEGSWLTVV.

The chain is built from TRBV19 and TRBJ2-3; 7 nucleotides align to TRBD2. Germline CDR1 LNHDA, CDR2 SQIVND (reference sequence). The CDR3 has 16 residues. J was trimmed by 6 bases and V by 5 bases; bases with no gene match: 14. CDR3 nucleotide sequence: TGTGCCAGTAGTGCACCCTCCGGGGGGTCAGGGGATACGCAGTATTTT. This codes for CASSAPSGGSGDTQYF.

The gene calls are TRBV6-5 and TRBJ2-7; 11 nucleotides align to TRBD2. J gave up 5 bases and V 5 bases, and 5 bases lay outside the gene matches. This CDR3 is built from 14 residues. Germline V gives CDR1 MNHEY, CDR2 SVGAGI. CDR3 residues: CASSSSGGDNEQYF. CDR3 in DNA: TGTGCCAGCAGTAGTAGCGGGGGGGATAACGAGCAGTACTTC.

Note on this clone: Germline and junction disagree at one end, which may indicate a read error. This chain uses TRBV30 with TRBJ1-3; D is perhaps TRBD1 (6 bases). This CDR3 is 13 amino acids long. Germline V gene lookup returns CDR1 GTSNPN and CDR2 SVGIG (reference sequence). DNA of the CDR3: TGTGCCTGGAGCCGCAGGGGTGGATACACCATATATTTT. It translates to CAWSRRGGYTIYF.

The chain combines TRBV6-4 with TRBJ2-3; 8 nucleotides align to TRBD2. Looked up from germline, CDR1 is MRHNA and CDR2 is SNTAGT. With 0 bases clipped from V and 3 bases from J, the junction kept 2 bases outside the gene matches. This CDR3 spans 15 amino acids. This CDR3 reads CASSDSGGATDTQYF. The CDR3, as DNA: TGTGCCAGCAGTGACTCCGGGGGGGCTACAGATACGCAGTATTTT.

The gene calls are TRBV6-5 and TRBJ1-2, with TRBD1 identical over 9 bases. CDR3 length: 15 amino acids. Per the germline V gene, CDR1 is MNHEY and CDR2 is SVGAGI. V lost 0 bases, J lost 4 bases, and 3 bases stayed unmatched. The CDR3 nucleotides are TGTGCCAGCAGTTACTCAGGGGACAGGGCCTATGGCTACACCTTC. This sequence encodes CASSYSGDRAYGYTF.

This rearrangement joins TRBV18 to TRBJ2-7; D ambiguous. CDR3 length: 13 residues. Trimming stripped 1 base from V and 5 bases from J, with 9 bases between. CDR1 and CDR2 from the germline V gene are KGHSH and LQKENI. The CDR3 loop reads CASSPQHSNEQYF. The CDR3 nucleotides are TGTGCCAGCTCACCACAACACAGTAACGAGCAGTACTTC.

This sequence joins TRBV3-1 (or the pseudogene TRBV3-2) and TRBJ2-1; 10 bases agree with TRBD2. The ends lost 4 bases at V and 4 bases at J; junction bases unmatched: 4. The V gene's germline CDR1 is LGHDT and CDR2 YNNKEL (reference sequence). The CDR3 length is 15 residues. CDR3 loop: CASSRVAGGYNEQFF. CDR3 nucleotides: TGTGCCAGCAGCCGTGTAGCGGGGGGTTACAATGAGCAGTTCTTC.

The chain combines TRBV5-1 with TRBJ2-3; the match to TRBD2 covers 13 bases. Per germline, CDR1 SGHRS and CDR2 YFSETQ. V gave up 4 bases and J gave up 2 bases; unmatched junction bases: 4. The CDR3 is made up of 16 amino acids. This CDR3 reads CASSKGLAGLTDTQYF. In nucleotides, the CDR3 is TGCGCCAGCAGCAAGGGACTAGCGGGGCTCACAGATACGCAGTATTTT.

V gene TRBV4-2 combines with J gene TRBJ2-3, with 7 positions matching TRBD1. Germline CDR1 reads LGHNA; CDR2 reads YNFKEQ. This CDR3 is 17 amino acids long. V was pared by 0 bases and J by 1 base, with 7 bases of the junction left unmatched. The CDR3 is CASSQDPRQGGTDTQYF. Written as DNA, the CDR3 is TGTGCCAGCAGCCAAGATCCGCGACAGGGTGGCACAGATACGCAGTATTTT.

This CDR3 is CASLQWTSGGGDTQYF. In DNA form, the CDR3 reads TGTGCCAGTCTGCAATGGACTAGCGGGGGAGGAGATACGCAGTATTTT. The genes are TRBV2 and TRBJ2-3, with TRBD2 matching over 13 bases. Trimming cost V 9 bases and J 5 bases; bases outside gene matches: 11. Germline V gives CDR1 SNHLY, CDR2 FYNNEI. The CDR3 runs to 16 residues.

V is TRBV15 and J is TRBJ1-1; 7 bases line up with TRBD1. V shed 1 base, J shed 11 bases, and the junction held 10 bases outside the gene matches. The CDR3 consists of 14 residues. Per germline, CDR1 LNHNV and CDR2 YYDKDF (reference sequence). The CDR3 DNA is TGTGCCACCAGCAGAGGAGACGGGGGCAGGGGGGCTTTCTTT. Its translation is CATSRGDGGRGAFF.

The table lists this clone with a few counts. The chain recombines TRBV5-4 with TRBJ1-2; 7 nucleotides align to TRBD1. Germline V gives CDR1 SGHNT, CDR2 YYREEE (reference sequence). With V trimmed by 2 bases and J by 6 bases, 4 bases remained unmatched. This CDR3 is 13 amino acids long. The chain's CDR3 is CASSLDRDHGYTF. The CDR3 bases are TGTGCCAGCAGCTTAGACAGGGATCATGGCTACACCTTC. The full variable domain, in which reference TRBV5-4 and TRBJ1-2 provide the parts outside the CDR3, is ETGVTQSPTHLIKTRGQQVTLRCSSQSGHNTVSWYQQALGQGPQFIFQYYREEENGRGNFPPRFSGLQFPNYSSELNVNALELDDSALYLCASSLDRDHGYTFGSGTRLTVV.

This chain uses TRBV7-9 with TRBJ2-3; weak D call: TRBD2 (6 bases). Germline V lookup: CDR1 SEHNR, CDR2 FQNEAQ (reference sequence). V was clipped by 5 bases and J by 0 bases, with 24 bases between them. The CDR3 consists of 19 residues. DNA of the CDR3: TGTGCCAGCAGCGGAGGGGACTCCAAGATTCTACCTAGCACAGATACGCAGTATTTT. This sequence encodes CASSGGDSKILPSTDTQYF.

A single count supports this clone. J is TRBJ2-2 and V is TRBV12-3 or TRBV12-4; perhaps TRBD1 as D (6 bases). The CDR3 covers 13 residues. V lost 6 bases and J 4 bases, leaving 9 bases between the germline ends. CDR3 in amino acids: CASRTGSTGELFF. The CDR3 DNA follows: TGTGCCAGCAGGACAGGATCCACCGGGGAGCTGTTTTTT.

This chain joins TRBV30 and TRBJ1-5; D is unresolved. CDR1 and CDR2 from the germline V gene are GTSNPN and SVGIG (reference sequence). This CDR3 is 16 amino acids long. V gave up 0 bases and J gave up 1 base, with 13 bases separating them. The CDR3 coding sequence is TGTGCCTGGAGTGTACGCCGGGGAGCCAGCAATCAGCCCCAGCATTTT. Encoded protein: CAWSVRRGASNQPQHF.

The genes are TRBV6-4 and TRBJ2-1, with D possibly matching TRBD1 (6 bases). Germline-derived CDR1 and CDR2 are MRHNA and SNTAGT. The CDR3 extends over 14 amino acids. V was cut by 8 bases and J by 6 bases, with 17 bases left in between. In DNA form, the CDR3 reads TGTGCCAGCTCGACTTTTTGGGGGCTCAATGAGCAGTTCTTC. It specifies CASSTFWGLNEQFF.

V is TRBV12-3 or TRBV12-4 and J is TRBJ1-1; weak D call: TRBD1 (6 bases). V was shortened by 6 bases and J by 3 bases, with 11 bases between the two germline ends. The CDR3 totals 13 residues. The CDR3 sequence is CASRGGPHTEAFF. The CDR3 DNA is TGTGCCAGCAGGGGGGGGCCCCACACTGAAGCTTTCTTT.

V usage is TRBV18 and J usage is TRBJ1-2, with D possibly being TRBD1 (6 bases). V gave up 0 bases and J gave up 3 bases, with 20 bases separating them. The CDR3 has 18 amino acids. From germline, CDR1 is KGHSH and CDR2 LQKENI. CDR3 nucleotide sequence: TGTGCCAGCTCACCACCATTGGGGGCCGAAGCCATGTACTATGGCTACACCTTC. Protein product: CASSPPLGAEAMYYGYTF.

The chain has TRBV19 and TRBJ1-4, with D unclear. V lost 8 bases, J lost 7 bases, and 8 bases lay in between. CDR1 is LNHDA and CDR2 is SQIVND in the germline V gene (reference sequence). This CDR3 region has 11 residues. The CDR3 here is CASSNTEKLFF. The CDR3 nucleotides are TGTGCCAGTTCCAACACTGAAAAACTGTTTTTT.

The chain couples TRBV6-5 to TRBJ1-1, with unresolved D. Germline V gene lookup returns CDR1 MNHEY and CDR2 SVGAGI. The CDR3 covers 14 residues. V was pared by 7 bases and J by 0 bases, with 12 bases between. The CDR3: CASMNGYVNTEAFF. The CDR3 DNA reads TGTGCCAGCATGAACGGTTACGTGAACACTGAAGCTTTCTTT.